This record covers a single T cell receptor (beta chain). As yet, its antigen is unknown. Germline V gene lookup returns CDR1 SEHNR and CDR2 FQNEAQ (reference sequence). The CDR3 loop spans 17 amino acids. V gave up 1 base and J gave up 3 bases; unmatched junction bases: 8. This sample was included in a study of monozygotic twins with cystic fibrosis. Study information: With approximately 15 PCR cycles, barcoded libraries came from roughly 2.9 micrograms of fragmented DNA. Overall study findings and caveats: Nucleotide-identical clonotype sharing was significantly higher within monozygotic CF twin pairs than between unrelated CF individuals. In 13 of 16 pairs, V gene usage was closest to the co-twin's.

Clones were sequenced by immunoSEQ multiplex PCR, and TCRdb holds only the in-frame ones, with some missing. Here the sample spans just over 35,000 clones, about 90% being singletons. This chain uses TRBV7-9 with TRBJ2-2, with 7 bases matching TRBD1. The TCR comes from a boy aged 2 to 10 with cystic fibrosis. The sample consisted of blood. The CDR3 bases are TGTGCCAGCAGCTTAGGGTCCGGACAGGTCTACACCGGGGAGCTGTTTTTT. Residues: CASSLGSGQVYTGELFF.